This T cell receptor (beta chain) was found in a study of OX40 agonist ivuxolimab in advanced cancers. Produced via immunoSEQ multiplex PCR; TCRdb's table is partial and in-frame only. The table shows fewer than 65,000 clones, with about 88% occurring only once. V lost 5 bases and J 4 bases, leaving 20 bases between the germline ends. Per germline, CDR1 GTSNPN and CDR2 SVGIG (reference sequence). The CDR3 totals 15 residues. This chain joins TRBV30 and TRBJ1-1; D is possibly TRBD1 (5 bases). The sequence derives from an adult with an advanced solid tumor such as melanoma, head and neck, liver or kidney cancer. The sequenced sample was CD4+ or CD8+ T cells sorted from blood, obtained in a trial of the OX40 agonist ivuxolimab. The CDR3 protein is CAWGSPAGGSTEAFF. The CDR3 DNA follows: TGTGCCTGGGGGTCCCCGGCCGGGGGAAGCACTGAAGCTTTCTTT.